This TCR beta chain derives from a study of OX40 agonist ivuxolimab in advanced cancers. Study information: Anti-PD-1, anti-PD-L1 or anti-CTLA-4 therapy given earlier was allowed, and 30% to 45% had some. Partial responses, seen in three patients, involved one hepatocellular carcinoma and two cutaneous melanomas. Whole-study findings and limits: Some of the lowest clonal expansion was seen in partial responders at 0.1-3.0 mg/kg.

Looked up from germline, CDR1 is KGHSH and CDR2 is LQKENI. This CDR3 comprises 13 residues. V was shortened by 0 bases and J by 5 bases, with 4 bases between the two germline ends. Assay used: immunoSEQ multiplex PCR; TCRdb lists only in-frame clones, some missing. This table has some 72,000 clones, 84% appearing once. Of note for this clone: Its antigen remains unknown.

The material sequenced was CD4+ or CD8+ T cells sorted from blood, taken in a trial of the OX40 agonist ivuxolimab. The sequence was obtained from an adult with an advanced solid tumor such as melanoma, head and neck, liver or kidney cancer. V and J are TRBV18 and TRBJ2-2; D is ambiguous. CDR3 protein: CASSPPETGELFF. CDR3 DNA: TGTGCCAGCTCACCACCGGAAACCGGGGAGCTGTTTTTT.